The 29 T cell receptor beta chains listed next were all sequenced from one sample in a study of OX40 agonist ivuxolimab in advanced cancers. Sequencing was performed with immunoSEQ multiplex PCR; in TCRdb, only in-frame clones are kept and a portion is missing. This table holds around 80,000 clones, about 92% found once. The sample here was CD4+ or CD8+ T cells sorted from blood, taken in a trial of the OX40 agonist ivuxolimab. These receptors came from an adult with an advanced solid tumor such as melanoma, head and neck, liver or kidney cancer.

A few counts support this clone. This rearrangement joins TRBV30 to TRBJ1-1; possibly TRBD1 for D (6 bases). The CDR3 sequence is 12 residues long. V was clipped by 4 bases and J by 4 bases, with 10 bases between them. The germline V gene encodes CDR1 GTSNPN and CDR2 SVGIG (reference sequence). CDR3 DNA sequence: TGTGCCTGGAAACAACAGGGCACTGAAGCTTTCTTT. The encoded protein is CAWKQQGTEAFF.

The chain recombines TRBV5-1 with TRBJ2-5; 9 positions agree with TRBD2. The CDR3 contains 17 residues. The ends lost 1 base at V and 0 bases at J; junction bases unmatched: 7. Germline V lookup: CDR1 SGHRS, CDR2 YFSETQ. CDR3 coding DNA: TGCGCCAGCAGCTTGCTTTTGCGGGGGGGTTACCAAGAGACCCAGTACTTC. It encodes CASSLLLRGGYQETQYF.

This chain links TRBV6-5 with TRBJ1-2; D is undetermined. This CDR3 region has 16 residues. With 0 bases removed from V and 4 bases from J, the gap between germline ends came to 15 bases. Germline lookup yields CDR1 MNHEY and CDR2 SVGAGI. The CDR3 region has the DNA TGTGCCAGCAGTTACTCGACTCTGGGGTATTTCTATGGCTACACCTTC. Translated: CASSYSTLGYFYGYTF.

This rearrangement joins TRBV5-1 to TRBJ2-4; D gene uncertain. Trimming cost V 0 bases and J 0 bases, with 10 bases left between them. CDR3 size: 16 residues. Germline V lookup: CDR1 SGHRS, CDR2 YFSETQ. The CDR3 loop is CASSLEFSEAKNIQYF. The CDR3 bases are TGCGCCAGCAGCTTGGAGTTCTCTGAAGCCAAAAACATTCAGTACTTC.

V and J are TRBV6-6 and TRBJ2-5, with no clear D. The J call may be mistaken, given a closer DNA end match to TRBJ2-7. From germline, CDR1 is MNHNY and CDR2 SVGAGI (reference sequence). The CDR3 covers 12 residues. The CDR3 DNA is TGTGCCAGCACTGGCAGTACCTACGAGCAGTACTTC. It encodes CASTGSTYEQYF.

The CDR3 nucleotides are TGCAGCGTTGAATCGGACCGACCTAACTATGGCTACACCTTC. Its translation: CSVESDRPNYGYTF. V gene TRBV29-1 combines with J gene TRBJ1-2; the D is unclear. V dropped 2 bases and J dropped 0 bases, with 10 bases sitting between them. The CDR3 sequence is 14 residues long. The germline V gene encodes CDR1 SQVTM and CDR2 ANQGSEA.

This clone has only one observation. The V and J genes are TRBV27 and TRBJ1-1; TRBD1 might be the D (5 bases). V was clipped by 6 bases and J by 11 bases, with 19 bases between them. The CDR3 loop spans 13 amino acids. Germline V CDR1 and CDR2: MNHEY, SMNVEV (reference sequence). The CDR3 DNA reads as TGTGCCAGCAGCCTTCTTGGGGCAGTCTCGGCTTTCTTT. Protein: CASSLLGAVSAFF.

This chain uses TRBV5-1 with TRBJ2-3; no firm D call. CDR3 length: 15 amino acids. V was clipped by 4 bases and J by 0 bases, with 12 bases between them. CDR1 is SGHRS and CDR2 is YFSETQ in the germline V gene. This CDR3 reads CASSRLDGSTDTQYF. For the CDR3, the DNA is TGCGCCAGCAGCAGACTTGATGGGAGCACAGATACGCAGTATTTT.

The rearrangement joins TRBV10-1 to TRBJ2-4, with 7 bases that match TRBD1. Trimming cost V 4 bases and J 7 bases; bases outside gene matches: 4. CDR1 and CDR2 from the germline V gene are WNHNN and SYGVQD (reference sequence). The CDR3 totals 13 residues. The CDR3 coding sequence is TGCGCCAGCAGTGTAGGCAGGGGGAACATTCAGTACTTC. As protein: CASSVGRGNIQYF.

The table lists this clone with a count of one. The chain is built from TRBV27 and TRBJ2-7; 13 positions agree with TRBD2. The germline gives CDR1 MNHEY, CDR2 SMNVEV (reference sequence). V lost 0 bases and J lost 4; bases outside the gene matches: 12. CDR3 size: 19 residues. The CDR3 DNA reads TGTGCCAGCAGTTTATCGGGCGTTGGGATGGGACTAGCGGGGTACGAGCAGTACTTC. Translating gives CASSLSGVGMGLAGYEQYF.

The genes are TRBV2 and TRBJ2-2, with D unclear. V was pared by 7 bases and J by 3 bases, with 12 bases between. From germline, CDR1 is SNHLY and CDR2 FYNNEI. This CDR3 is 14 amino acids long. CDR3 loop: CASIKDGYTGELFF. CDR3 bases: TGTGCCAGCATAAAGGACGGATACACCGGGGAGCTGTTTTTT.

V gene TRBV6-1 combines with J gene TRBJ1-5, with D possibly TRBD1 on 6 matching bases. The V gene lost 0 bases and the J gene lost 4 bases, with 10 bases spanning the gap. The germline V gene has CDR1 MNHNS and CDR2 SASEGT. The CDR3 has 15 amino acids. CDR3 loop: CASSEARGLNQPQHF. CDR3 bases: TGTGCCAGCAGTGAAGCCAGGGGTCTTAATCAGCCCCAGCATTTT.

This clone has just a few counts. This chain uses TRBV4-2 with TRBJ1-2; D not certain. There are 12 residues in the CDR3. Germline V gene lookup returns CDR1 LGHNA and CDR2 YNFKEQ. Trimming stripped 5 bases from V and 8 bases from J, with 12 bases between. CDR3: CASSTNGRGYTF. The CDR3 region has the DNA TGTGCCAGCAGCACTAACGGGCGGGGCTACACCTTC.

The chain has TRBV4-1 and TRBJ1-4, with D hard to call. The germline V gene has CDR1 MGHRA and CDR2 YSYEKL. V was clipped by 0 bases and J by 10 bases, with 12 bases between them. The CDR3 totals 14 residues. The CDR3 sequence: CASSQELRKGKLFF. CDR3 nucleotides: TGCGCCAGCAGCCAAGAGCTGAGGAAGGGAAAACTGTTTTTT.

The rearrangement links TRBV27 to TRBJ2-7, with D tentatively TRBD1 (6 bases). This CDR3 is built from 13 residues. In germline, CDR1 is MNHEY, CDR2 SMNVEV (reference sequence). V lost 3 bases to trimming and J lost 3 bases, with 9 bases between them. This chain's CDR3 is CASSFRTDYEQYF. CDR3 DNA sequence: TGTGCCAGCAGTTTTCGGACAGACTACGAGCAGTACTTC.

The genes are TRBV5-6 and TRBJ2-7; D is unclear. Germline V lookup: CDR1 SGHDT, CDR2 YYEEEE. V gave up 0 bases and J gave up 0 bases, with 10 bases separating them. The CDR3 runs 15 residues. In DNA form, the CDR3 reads TGTGCCAGCAGCTTGGGGATCCTGAACTCCTACGAGCAGTACTTC. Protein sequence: CASSLGILNSYEQYF.

The CDR3 region is CATSRDSVGTIGGGELFF. CDR3 coding DNA: TGTGCCACCAGCAGAGATAGTGTAGGGACGATAGGTGGTGGGGAGCTGTTTTTT. The V gene is TRBV15, the J gene TRBJ2-2; D assignment may be TRBD1 or TRBD2 (5 bases each). Trimming took off 0 bases at V and 8 bases at J, with 22 bases between the two ends. The CDR3 is 18 amino acids. Per the germline V gene, CDR1 is LNHNV and CDR2 is YYDKDF (reference sequence).

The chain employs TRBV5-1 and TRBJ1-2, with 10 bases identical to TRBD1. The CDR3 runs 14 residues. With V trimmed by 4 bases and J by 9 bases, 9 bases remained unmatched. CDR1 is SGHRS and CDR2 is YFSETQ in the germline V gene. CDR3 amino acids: CASSIGQGVYSYTF. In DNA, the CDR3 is TGCGCCAGCAGCATCGGACAGGGGGTTTATAGCTACACCTTC.

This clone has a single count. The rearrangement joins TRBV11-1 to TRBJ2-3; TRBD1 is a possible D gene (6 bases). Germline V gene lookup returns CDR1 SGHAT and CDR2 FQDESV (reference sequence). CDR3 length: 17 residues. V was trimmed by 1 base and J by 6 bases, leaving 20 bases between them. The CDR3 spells CASSLGYSGVVSDTQYF. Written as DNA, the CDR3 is TGTGCCAGCAGCTTAGGCTACTCAGGGGTTGTCTCTGATACGCAGTATTTT.

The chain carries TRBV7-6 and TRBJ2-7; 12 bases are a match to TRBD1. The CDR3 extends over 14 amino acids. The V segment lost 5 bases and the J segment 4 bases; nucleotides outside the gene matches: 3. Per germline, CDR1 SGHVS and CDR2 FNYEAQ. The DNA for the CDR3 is TGTGCCAGCAGCCGGGGACAGGGGGCTTACGAGCAGTACTTC. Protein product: CASSRGQGAYEQYF.

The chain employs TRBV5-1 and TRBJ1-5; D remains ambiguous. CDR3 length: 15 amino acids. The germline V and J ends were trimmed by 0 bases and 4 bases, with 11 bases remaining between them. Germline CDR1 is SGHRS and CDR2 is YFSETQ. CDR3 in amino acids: CASSLEGGRNQPQHF. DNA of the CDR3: TGCGCCAGCAGCTTGGAGGGTGGACGGAATCAGCCCCAGCATTTT.

CDR3 region: CASSLGQGAPGANVLTF. The CDR3 DNA follows: TGTGCCAGCAGCTTAGGACAGGGGGCCCCTGGGGCCAACGTCCTGACTTTC. The chain combines TRBV7-9 with TRBJ2-6; 10 bases are a match to TRBD1. Germline values: CDR1 SEHNR, CDR2 FQNEAQ (reference sequence). The CDR3 has 17 amino acids. The V segment lost 1 base and the J segment 2 bases; nucleotides outside the gene matches: 2.

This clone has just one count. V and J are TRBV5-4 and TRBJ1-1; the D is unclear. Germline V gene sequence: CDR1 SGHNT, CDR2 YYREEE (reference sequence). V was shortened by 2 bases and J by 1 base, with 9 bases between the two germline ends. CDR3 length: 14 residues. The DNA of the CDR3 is TGTGCCAGCAGCTTTTCAGCAGGGAACACTGAAGCTTTCTTT. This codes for CASSFSAGNTEAFF. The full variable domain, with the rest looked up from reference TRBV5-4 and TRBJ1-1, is ETGVTQSPTHLIKTRGQQVTLRCSSQSGHNTVSWYQQALGQGPQFIFQYYREEENGRGNFPPRFSGLQFPNYSSELNVNALELDDSALYLCASSFSAGNTEAFFGQGTRLTVV.

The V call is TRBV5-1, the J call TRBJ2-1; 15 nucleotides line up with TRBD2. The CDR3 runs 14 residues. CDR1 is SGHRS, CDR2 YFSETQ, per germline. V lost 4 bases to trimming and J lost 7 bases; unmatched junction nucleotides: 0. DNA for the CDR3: TGCGCCAGCAGCGGGACTAGCGGGGGGAATGAGCAGTTCTTC. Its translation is CASSGTSGGNEQFF.

The CDR3 DNA reads TGTGCCAGCAGTAACCGTTATGGGCCTCGCTACGAGCAGTACTTC. Its protein is CASSNRYGPRYEQYF. V is TRBV28 and J is TRBJ2-7; D uncertain. Between the trimmed V and J ends, which lost 5 bases and 3 bases, there was a span of 17 bases. The CDR3 covers 15 residues. Looked up from germline, CDR1 is MDHEN and CDR2 is SYDVKM.

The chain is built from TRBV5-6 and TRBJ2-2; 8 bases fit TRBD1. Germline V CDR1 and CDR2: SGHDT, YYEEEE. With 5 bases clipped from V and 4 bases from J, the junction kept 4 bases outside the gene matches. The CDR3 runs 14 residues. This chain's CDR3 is CASRTGQGTGELFF. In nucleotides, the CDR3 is TGTGCCAGCAGAACCGGACAGGGCACCGGGGAGCTGTTTTTT. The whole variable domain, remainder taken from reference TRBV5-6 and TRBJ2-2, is DAGVTQSPTHLIKTRGQQVTLRCSPKSGHDTVSWYQQALGQGPQFIFQYYEEEERQRGNFPDRFSGHQFPNYSSELNVNALLLGDSALYLCASRTGQGTGELFFGEGSRLTVL.

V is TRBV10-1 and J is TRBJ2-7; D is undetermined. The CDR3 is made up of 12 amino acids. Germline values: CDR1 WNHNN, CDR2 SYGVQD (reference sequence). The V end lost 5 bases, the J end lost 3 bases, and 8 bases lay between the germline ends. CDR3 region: CASSPDLYEQYF. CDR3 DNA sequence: TGCGCCAGCAGTCCGGACCTCTACGAGCAGTACTTC.

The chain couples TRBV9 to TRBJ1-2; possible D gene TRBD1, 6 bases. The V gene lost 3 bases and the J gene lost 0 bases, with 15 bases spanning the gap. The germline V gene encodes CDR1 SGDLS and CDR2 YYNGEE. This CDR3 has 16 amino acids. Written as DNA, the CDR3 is TGTGCCAGCAGCGCCTCAGGGGACGAAACTAACTATGGCTACACCTTC. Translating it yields CASSASGDETNYGYTF.

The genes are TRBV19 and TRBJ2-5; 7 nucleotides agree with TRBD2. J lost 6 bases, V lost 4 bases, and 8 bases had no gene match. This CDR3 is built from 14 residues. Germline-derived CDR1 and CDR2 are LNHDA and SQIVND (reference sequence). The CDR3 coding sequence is TGTGCCAGTAGTAGCCGACTAGCTGTACAGACCCAGTACTTC. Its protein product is CASSSRLAVQTQYF.